The clone carrying this TCR beta chain occurred once. Antigen: not known. Cryopreserved PBMC numbered roughly 0.85-10 million per sample before DNA extraction. They ran version v3.0 of the immunoSEQ assay at survey level. Sequencing used immunoSEQ multiplex PCR; TCRdb keeps in-frame clones, though not all of them. The repertoire consists of fewer than 25,000 clones, with 95% occurring once and the leading ten covering about 2.4%. The germline V gene encodes CDR1 SGHAT and CDR2 FQNNGV. V shed 5 bases and J shed 2 bases, with 16 bases lying between them. The CDR3 length is 15 residues. These data belong to a study of long-term antiretroviral therapy in people with HIV. Study results and limitations: Transplant-donor-level diversity was not reached after ART, though diversity increased. From about 2003 to 2018, blood was obtained, possibly while participants received older ART regimens. Narrower CDR3 length ranges marked HIV repertoires relative to controls.

The chain couples TRBV11-2 to TRBJ2-7, with TRBD1 as a possible D gene (6 bases). The source is a woman aged 45-60 years with HIV. The specimen comprised unsorted PBMCs, sampled 4.8 to 5 years after starting antiretroviral therapy. DNA for the CDR3: TGTGCCAGCAGCGTGACAGGTTCACGAACCTACGAGCAGTACTTC. This codes for CASSVTGSRTYEQYF.